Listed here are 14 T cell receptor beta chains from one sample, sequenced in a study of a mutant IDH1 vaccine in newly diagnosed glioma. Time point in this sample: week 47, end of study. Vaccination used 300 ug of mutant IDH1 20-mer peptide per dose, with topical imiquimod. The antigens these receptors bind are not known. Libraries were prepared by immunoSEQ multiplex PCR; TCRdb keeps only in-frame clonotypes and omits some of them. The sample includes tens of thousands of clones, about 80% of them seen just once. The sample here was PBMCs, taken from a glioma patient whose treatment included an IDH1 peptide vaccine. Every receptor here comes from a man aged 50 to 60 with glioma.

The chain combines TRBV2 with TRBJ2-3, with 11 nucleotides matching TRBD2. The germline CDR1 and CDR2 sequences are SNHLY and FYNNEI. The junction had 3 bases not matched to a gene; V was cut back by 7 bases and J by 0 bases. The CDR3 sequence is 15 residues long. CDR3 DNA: TGTGCCAGCAAGCGACTAGCGGGGAGCACAGATACGCAGTATTTT. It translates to CASKRLAGSTDTQYF.

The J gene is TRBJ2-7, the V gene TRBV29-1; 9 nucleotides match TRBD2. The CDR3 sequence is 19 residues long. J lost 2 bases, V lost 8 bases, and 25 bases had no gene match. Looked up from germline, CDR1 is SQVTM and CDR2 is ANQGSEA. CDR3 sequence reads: CSMGAEGGRTSGGTYEQYF. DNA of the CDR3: TGCAGCATGGGGGCAGAGGGGGGGCGCACGAGCGGGGGGACCTACGAGCAGTACTTC.

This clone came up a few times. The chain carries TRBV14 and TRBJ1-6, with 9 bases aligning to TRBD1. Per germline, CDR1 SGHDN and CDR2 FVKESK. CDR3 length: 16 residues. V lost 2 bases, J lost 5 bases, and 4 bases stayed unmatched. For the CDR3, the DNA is TGTGCCAGCAGCCAAAGTACAGGGGGCAATAATTCACCCCTCCACTTT. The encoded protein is CASSQSTGGNNSPLHF.

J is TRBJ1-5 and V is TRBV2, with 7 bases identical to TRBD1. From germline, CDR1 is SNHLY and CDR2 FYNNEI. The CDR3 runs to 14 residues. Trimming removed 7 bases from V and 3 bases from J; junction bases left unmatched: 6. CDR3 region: CASMTGRVNQPQHF. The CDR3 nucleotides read TGTGCCAGCATGACAGGGAGGGTCAATCAGCCCCAGCATTTT.

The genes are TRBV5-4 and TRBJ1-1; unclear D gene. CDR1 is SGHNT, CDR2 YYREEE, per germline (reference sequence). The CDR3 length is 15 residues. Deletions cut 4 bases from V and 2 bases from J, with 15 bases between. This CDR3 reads CASSPLISQNTEAFF. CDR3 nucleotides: TGTGCCAGCAGCCCCCTAATCAGCCAAAACACTGAAGCTTTCTTT.

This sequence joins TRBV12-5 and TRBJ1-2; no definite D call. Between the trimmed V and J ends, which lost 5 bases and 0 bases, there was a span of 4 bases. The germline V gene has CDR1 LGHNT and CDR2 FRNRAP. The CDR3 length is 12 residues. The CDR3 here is CASGQTNYGYTF. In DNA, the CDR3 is TGTGCTAGTGGTCAAACTAACTATGGCTACACCTTC.

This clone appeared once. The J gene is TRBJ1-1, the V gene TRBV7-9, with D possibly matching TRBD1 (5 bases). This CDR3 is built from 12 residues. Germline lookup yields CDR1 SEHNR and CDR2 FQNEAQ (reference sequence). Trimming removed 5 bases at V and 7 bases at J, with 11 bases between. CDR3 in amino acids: CASSGVGDEAFF. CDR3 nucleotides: TGTGCCAGCAGCGGAGTAGGGGATGAAGCTTTCTTT.

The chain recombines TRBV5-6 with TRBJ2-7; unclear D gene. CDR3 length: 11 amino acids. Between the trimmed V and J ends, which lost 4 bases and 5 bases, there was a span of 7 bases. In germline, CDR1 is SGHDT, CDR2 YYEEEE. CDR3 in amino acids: CASSAENEQYF. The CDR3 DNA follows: TGTGCCAGCAGCGCCGAAAACGAGCAGTACTTC.

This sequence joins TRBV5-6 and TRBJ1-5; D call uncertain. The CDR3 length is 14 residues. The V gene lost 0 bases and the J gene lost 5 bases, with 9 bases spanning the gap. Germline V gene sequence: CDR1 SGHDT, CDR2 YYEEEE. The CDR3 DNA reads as TGTGCCAGCAGCTTGGCCTCGGGTTATCAGCCCCAGCATTTT. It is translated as CASSLASGYQPQHF.

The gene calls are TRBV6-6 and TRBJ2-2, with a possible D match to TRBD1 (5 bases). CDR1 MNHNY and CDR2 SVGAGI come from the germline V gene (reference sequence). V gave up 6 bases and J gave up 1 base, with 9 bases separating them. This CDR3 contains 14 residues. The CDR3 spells CASSPDRNTGELFF. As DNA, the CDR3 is TGTGCCAGCAGCCCCGACAGGAACACCGGGGAGCTGTTTTTT.

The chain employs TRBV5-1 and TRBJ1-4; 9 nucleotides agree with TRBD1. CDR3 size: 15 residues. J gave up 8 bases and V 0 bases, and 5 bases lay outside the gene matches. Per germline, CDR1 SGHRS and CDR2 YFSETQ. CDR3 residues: CASSLAGTGSEKLFF. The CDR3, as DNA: TGCGCCAGCAGCTTGGCCGGGACAGGGTCGGAAAAACTGTTTTTT. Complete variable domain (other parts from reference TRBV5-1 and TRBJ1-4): KAGVTQTPRYLIKTRGQQVTLSCSPISGHRSVSWYQQTPGQGLQFLFEYFSETQRNKGNFPGRFSGRQFSNSRSEMNVSTLELGDSALYLCASSLAGTGSEKLFFGSGTQLSVL.

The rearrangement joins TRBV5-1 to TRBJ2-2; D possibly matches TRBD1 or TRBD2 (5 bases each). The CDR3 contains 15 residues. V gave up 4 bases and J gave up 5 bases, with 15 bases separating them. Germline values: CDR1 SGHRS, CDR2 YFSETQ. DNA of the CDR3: TGCGCCAGCAGCGCCGGGACCGAGAAAACCGGGGAGCTGTTTTTT. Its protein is CASSAGTEKTGELFF. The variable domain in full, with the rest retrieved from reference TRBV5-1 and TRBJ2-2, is KAGVTQTPRYLIKTRGQQVTLSCSPISGHRSVSWYQQTPGQGLQFLFEYFSETQRNKGNFPGRFSGRQFSNSRSEMNVSTLELGDSALYLCASSAGTEKTGELFFGEGSRLTVL.

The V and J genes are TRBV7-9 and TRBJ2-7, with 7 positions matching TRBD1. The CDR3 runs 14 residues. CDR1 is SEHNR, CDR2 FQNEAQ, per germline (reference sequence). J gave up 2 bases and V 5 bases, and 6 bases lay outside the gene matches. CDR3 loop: CASSMDRIAYEQYF. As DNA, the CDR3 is TGTGCCAGCAGCATGGACAGGATTGCCTACGAGCAGTACTTC.

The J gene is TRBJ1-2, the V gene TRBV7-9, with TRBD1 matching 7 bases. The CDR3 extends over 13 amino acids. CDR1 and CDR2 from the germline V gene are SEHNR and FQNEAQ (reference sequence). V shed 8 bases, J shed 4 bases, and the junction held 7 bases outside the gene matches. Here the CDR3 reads CASDRAGLYGYTF. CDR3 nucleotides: TGTGCCAGCGACAGGGCAGGCCTCTATGGCTACACCTTC.